This T cell receptor (beta chain) appears in the sequencing data of a study of T cell repertoires in cytomegalovirus infection. Across the study: CMV infection together with matching HLA type was indicated by public TCR beta signatures.

This clonotype appeared a few times. What it binds is not known. TCRdb ran MiXCR on the reads and lists one entry per CDR3 protein. The data contain around 710,000 distinct CDR3 sequences, about 29% of them singletons. CDR1 MNHEY and CDR2 SMNVEV come from the germline V gene (reference sequence). The CDR3 loop spans 15 amino acids. Losses at the gene ends were 0 bases for V and 2 bases for J; bases not matched to a gene: 3. Study-level findings and limits: The study found HLA-C-restricted CMV-specific TCR beta clonotypes dominating the ex vivo response. Carriers of CMV plus the relevant HLA were identified by cumulative public TCR beta family frequency.

This TCR was recovered from a human donor in good health (CMV status not recorded). Some clones in this sample may be carry-over from other donors' samples. The rearrangement links TRBV27 to TRBJ2-7; 8 bases map to TRBD1. The specimen was cultured CD8+ T cells from PBMCs, collected from culture after CMV antigen stimulation. In DNA, the CDR3 is TGTGCCAGCAGTTTATCACAGGGGGGTCCCTACGAGCAGTACGTC. Translating gives CASSLSQGGPYEQYV.